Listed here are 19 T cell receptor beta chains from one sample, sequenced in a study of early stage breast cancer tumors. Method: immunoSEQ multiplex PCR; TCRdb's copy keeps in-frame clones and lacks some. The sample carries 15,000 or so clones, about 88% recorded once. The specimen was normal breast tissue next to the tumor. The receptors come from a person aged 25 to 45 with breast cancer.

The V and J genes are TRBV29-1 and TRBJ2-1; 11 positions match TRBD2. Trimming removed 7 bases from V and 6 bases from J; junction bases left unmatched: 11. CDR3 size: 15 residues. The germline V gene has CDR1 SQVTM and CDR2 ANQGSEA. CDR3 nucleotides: TGCAGCGCCGATTTTAGCGGGAGGGCCGGCAATGAGCAGTTCTTC. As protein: CSADFSGRAGNEQFF.

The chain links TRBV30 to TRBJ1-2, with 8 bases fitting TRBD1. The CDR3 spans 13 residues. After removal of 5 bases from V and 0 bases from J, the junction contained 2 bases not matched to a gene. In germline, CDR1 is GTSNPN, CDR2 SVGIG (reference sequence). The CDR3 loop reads CAWDRGPNYGYTF. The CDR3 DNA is TGTGCCTGGGACAGGGGCCCTAACTATGGCTACACCTTC.

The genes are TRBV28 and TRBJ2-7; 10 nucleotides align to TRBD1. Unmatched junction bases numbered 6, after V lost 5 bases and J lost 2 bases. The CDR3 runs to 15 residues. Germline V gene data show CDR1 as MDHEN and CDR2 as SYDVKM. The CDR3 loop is CASSPPGQGAYEQYF. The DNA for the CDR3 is TGTGCCAGCAGTCCCCCCGGACAGGGGGCCTACGAGCAGTACTTC.

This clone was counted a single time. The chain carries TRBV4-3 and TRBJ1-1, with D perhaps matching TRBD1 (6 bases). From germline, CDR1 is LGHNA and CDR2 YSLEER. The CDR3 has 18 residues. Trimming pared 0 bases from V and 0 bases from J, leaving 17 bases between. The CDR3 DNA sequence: TGCGCCAGCAGCCAAGATCACAGGGAAACGACTATGAACACTGAAGCTTTCTTT. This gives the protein CASSQDHRETTMNTEAFF.

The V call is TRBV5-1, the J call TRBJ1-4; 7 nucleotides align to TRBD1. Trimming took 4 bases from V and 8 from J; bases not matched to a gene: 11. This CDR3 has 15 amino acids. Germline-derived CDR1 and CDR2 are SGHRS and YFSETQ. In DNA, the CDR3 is TGCGCCAGCAGCCCGGCGGACAGGAGGATCGAAAAACTGTTTTTT. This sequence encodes CASSPADRRIEKLFF.

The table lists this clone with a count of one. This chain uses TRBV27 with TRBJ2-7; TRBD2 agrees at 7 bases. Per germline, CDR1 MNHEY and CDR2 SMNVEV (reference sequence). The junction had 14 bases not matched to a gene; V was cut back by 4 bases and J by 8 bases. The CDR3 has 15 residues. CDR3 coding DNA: TGTGCCAGCAGTTCAATCCTCGGACTAGTAGGAAAGCAGTACTTC. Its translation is CASSSILGLVGKQYF.

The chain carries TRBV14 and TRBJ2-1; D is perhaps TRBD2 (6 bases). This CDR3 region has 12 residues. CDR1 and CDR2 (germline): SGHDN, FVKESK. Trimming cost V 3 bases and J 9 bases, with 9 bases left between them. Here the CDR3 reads CASSQGTGEQFF. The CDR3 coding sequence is TGTGCCAGCAGCCAGGGGACTGGTGAGCAGTTCTTC.

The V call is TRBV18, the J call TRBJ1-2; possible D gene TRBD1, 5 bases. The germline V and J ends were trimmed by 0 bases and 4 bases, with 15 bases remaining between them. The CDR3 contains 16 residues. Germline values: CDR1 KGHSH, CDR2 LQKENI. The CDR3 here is CASSPPSATGLYGYTF. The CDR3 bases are TGTGCCAGCTCACCACCAAGTGCTACAGGTCTCTATGGCTACACCTTC.

CDR3 region: CASSNEGVVYNEQFF. CDR3 bases: TGTGCCAGCAGCAACGAGGGAGTCGTCTACAATGAGCAGTTCTTC. The chain couples TRBV9 to TRBJ2-1, with a tentative D call TRBD2 (5 bases). The germline gives CDR1 SGDLS, CDR2 YYNGEE. With 4 bases removed from V and 3 bases from J, the gap between germline ends came to 14 bases. The CDR3 spans 15 residues.

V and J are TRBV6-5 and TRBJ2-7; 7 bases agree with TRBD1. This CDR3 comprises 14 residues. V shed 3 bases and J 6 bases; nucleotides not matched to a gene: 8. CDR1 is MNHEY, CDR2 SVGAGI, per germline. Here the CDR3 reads CASSYKGGQAEQYF. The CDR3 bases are TGTGCCAGCAGTTATAAAGGGGGCCAGGCCGAGCAGTACTTC.

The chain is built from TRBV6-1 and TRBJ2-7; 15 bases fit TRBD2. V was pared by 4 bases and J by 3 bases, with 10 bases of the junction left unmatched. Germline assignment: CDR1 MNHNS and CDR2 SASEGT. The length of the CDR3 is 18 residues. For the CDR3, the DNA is TGTGCCAGCAGTGTTCGGACTAGCGGGAGGGCCGCCCGCTACGAGCAGTACTTC. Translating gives CASSVRTSGRAARYEQYF.

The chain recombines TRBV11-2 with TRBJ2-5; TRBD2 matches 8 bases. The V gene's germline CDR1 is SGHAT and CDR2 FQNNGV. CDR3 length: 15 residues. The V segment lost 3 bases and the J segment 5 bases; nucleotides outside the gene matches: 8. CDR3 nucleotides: TGTGCCAGCAGCTTTTCGGGAGGGATTTTGGAGACCCAGTACTTC. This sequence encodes CASSFSGGILETQYF.

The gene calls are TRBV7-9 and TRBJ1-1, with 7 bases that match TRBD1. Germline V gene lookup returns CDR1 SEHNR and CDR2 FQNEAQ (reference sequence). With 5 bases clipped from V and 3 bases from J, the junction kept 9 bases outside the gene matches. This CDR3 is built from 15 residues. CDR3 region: CASSEGAGTDTEAFF. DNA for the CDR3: TGTGCCAGCAGCGAGGGGGCAGGGACGGACACTGAAGCTTTCTTT.

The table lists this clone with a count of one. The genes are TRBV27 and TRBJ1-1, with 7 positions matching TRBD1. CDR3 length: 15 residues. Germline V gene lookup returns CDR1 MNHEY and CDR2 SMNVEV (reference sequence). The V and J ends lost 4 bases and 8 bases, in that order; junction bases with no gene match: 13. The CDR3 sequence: CASSSTLDREGEAFF. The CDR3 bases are TGTGCCAGCAGTTCTACACTTGACAGGGAAGGCGAAGCTTTCTTT.

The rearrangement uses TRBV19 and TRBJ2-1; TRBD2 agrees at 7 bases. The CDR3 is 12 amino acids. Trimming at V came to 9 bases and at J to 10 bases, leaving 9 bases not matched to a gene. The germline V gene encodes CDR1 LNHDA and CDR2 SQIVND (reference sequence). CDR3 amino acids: CASRDYSSEQFF. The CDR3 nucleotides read TGTGCCAGCAGGGACTACAGTTCAGAGCAGTTCTTC. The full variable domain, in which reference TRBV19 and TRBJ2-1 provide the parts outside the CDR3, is DGGITQSPKYLFRKEGQNVTLSCEQNLNHDAMYWYRQDPGQGLRLIYYSQIVNDFQKGDIAEGYSVSREKKESFPLTVTSAQKNPTAFYLCASRDYSSEQFFGPGTRLTVL.

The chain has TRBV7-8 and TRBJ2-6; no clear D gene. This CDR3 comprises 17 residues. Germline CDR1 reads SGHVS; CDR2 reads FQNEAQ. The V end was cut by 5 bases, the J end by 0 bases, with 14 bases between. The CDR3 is CASSLRLLSSGANVLTF. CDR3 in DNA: TGTGCCAGCAGCCTCAGACTGCTTTCCTCTGGGGCCAACGTCCTGACTTTC.

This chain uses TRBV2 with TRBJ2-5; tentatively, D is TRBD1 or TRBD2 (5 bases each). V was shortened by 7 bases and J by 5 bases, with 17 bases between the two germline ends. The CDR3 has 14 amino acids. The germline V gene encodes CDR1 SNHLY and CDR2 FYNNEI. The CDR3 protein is CASILGGEGETQYF. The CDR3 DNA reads TGTGCCAGCATCCTAGGCGGCGAGGGGGAGACCCAGTACTTC.

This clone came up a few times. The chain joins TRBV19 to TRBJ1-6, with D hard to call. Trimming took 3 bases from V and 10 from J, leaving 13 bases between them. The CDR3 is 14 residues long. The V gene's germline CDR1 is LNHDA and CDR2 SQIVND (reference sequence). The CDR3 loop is CASSIQVWGSPLHF. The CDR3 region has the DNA TGTGCCAGTAGTATTCAGGTGTGGGGATCACCCCTCCACTTT.

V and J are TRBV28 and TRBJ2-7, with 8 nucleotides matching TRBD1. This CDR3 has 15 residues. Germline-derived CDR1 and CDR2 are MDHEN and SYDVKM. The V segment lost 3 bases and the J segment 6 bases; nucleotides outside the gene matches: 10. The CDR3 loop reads CASSFRLTGGGEQYF. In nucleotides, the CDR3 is TGTGCCAGCAGTTTCCGACTTACAGGGGGAGGCGAGCAGTACTTC. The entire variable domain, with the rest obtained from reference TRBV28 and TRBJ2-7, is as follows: DVKVTQSSRYLVKRTGEKVFLECVQDMDHENMFWYRQDPGLGLRLIYFSYDVKMKEKGDIPEGYSVSREKKERFSLILESASTNQTSMYLCASSFRLTGGGEQYFGPGTRLTVT.